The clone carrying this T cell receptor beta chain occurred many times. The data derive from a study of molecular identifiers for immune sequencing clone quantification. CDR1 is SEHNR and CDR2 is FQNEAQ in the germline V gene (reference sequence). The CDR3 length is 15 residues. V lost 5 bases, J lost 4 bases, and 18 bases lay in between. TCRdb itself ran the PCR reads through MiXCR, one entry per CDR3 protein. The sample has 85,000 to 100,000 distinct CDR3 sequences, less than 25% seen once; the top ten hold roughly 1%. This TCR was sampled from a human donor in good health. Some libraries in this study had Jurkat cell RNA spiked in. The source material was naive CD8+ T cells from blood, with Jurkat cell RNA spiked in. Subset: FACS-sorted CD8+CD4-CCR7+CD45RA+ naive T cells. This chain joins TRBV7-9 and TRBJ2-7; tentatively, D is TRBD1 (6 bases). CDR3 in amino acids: CASSGGQKPWYEQYF. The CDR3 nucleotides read TGTGCCAGCAGCGGAGGACAGAAACCGTGGTACGAGCAGTACTTC.